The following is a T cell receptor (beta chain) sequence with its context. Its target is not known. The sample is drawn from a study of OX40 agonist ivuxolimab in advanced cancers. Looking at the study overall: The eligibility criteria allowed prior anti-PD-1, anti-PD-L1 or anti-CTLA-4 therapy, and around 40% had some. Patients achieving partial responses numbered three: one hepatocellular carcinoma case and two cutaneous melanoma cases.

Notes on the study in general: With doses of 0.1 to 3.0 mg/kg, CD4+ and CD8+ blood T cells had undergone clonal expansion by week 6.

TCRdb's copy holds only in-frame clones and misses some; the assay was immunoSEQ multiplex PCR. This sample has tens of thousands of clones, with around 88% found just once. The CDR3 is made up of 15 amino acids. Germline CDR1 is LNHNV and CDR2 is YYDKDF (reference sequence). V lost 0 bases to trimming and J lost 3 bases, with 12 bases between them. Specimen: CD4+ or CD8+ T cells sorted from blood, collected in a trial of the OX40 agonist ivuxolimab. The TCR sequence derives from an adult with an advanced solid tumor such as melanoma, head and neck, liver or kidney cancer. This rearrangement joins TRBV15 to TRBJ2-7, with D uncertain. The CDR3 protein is CATSRENKVVYEQYF. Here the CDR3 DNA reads TGTGCCACCAGCAGAGAAAATAAGGTAGTCTACGAGCAGTACTTC.